Below, one TCR beta chain is given with its context. This clonotype was picked up many times. Its antigen is still unknown. Base qualities are missing; no much larger clone stands one base away. Genomic DNA was used as template for profiling of TCR beta VDJ combinations and CDR3 sequences. TCR repertoire sequencing was run on an Illumina HiSeq 2000. As for the authors' bioinformatics: TRBV/TRBJ rearrangement plots, CDR3 size and DJ length profiles, and Simpson's diversity index were used to evaluate the repertoires. The immunodominant clone was defined as the most abundant DNA sequence in deep sequencing data. CDR3 amino acid sequences were checked for sharing across subjects and were also compared against the VDJdb database and published repertoires. TCRdb trimmed the raw reads at Q25, called clones with MiXCR and kept productive beta chains. Merged by CDR3 protein, the rows form single entries marked with the most common genes and DNA. TCRdb, not the original authors, processed these V and J calls. A total of 100,000 to 130,000 distinct CDR3 sequences appear in this sample, around 49% of them only once. In total, the top ten clones hold roughly 31% of the sample.

The germline V gene (reference sequence) sets CDR1 to LNHDA and CDR2 to SQIVND. Counted from cysteine to phenylalanine, this CDR3 has 12 amino acids. The CDR3 DNA has 36 bases and is translated from base 1. The germline ends are 9 bases apart after V is trimmed by 3 bases and J by 7 bases. The data belong to a study of CD8+CD57+ T cells in acquired aplastic anemia (dated by TCRdb to 2017 to 2018). At the level of the whole study: Extracted DNA from sorted CD4+ and CD8+ cells averaged around 3.4 ug, ranging from roughly 0.17 to 27.4 ug. Healthy donor samples averaged approximately 9.8 million reads for CD4+ and roughly 11 million for CD8+ cells.

In the study, sorted CD4+ and CD8+ blood T cells from patients with severe aplastic anemia and from healthy subjects underwent deep sequencing of TCR repertoires. Ficoll-Paque density gradient centrifugation was used to isolate peripheral blood mononuclear cells. CD4+ and CD8+ T cells were sorted by FACS or magnetic beads before DNA extraction. The paper as a whole reports these results and caveats: CD8+ Simpson's diversity did not differ significantly between patients and healthy controls (P=0.060). Nearly 30 CD8+ CDR3 sequences were found in both patients and controls but appeared to be highly expressed in patients and within the immunodominant clones of the patients.

Sequencing was done on a sample of sorted CD4+, CD8+, or CD8+CD57+ T cells (not recorded which) from PBMCs. Rearrangement joined TRBV19 to TRBJ1-1, with no confidently assigned D gene. The TCR sequence derives from a human donor in good health, serving as a control. The sequence in DNA is TGTGCCAGTAGTATTGGAGCCCTTGAAGCTTTCTTT. It translates to CASSIGALEAFF. The CDR3 plus the reference TRBV19 and TRBJ1-1 genes for the other parts give the full variable domain: DGGITQSPKYLFRKEGQNVTLSCEQNLNHDAMYWYRQDPGQGLRLIYYSQIVNDFQKGDIAEGYSVSREKKESFPLTVTSAQKNPTAFYLCASSIGALEAFFGQGTRLTVV.